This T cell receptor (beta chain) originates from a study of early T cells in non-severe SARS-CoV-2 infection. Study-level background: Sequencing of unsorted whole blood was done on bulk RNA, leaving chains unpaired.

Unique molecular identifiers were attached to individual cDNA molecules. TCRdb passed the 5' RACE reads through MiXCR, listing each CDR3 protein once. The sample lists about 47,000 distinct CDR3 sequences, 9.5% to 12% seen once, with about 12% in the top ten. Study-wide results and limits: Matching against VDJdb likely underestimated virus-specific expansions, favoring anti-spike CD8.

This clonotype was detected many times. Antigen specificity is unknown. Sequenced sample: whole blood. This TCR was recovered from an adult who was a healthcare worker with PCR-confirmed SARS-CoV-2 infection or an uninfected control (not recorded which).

The CDR3 region is CASSFQKAGNTIYF. The DNA for the CDR3 is TGTGCCAGCAGCTTCCAGAAGGCTGGAAACACCATATATTTT. V gene TRBV6-5 combines with J gene TRBJ1-3; D not certain. Trimming shortened V by 6 bases and J by 2 bases, and 11 bases separated the two germline ends. The CDR3 is 14 residues long. Germline CDR1 MNHEY, CDR2 SVGAGI.